This T cell receptor beta chain appears in the sequencing data of a study of blood T cell repertoires in COVID-19. Study details: Sites in the United States, Italy and Spain provided acute and convalescent COVID-19 samples.

Per the original methods: Reference gene primers were amplified, and this amplification served to estimate nucleated cell counts. The assay was immunoSEQ multiplex PCR, and TCRdb's table has in-frame clones only and misses some. The DNA gave D and trimming, while V, J and clone size come from that table. Found here are fewer than 350,000 clones, about nine tenths of them singletons; the top ten hold 10% to 15%. V lost 1 base and J lost 4, with 7 bases in between. This CDR3 is 13 amino acids long. Germline V gene lookup returns CDR1 SEHNR and CDR2 FQNEAQ (reference sequence). This TCR was sampled from a young woman with COVID-19, enrolled during active disease. Sequenced sample: peripheral blood. The rearrangement uses TRBV7-9 and TRBJ1-1; D gene uncertain. The CDR3 bases are TGTGCCAGCAGCTTAGTAGATTCCACTGAAGCTTTCTTT. Its translation is CASSLVDSTEAFF.